The 20 T cell receptor beta chains below come from one sample, sequenced in a study of blood T cell repertoires in COVID-19. Sequenced by immunoSEQ multiplex PCR; TCRdb stores in-frame clones only, minus some. The sample has 450,000 to 600,000 clones; 87% are singletons. Material: PBMCs or T cells enriched from blood (not recorded which). These receptor sequences come from a woman aged 18 to 35 who had recovered from COVID-19.

This clone was counted a few times. The chain has TRBV27 and TRBJ2-6; TRBD1 might be the D (6 bases). The length of the CDR3 is 17 residues. Germline V lookup: CDR1 MNHEY, CDR2 SMNVEV (reference sequence). With 6 bases removed from V and 2 bases from J, the gap between germline ends came to 17 bases. Written as DNA, the CDR3 is TGTGCCAGCAGCCCCAAACAGGGTCGGGCTGGGGCCAACGTCCTGACTTTC. This encodes CASSPKQGRAGANVLTF. Using reference TRBV27 and TRBJ2-6 for the parts outside the CDR3, the full variable domain is EAQVTQNPRYLITVTGKKLTVTCSQNMNHEYMSWYRQDPGLGLRQIYYSMNVEVTDKGDVPEGYKVSRKEKRNFPLILESPSPNQTSLYFCASSPKQGRAGANVLTFGAGSRLTVL.

The chain is built from TRBV5-4 and TRBJ2-1, with 10 bases matching TRBD2. V lost 0 bases to trimming and J lost 5 bases; unmatched junction nucleotides: 14. The germline gives CDR1 SGHNT, CDR2 YYREEE (reference sequence). This CDR3 has 19 residues. CDR3 loop: CASSLAPVTSGLHHNEQFF. The CDR3 coding sequence is TGTGCCAGCAGCTTGGCCCCCGTGACTAGCGGGCTACACCACAATGAGCAGTTCTTC.

The rearrangement joins TRBV12-3 or TRBV12-4 to TRBJ1-5; no firm D call. The CDR3 consists of 13 residues. V dropped 3 bases and J dropped 6 bases, with 9 bases sitting between them. CDR3 sequence reads: CASSFGSGQPQHF. The CDR3 DNA follows: TGTGCCAGCAGTTTCGGTTCGGGTCAGCCCCAGCATTTT.

The rearrangement uses TRBV19 and TRBJ1-3; D possibly corresponds to TRBD1 (6 bases). The CDR3 sequence is 14 residues long. Looked up from germline, CDR1 is LNHDA and CDR2 is SQIVND (reference sequence). V lost 9 bases, J lost 2 bases, and 14 bases lay in between. The CDR3 loop is CASVGAGAGNTIYF. The DNA of the CDR3 is TGTGCCAGCGTTGGGGCAGGGGCTGGAAACACCATATATTTT.

The chain carries TRBV10-3 and TRBJ2-7; TRBD2 aligns across 10 bases. Germline CDR1 reads ENHRY; CDR2 reads SYGVKD. J gave up 5 bases and V 3 bases, and 10 bases lay outside the gene matches. This CDR3 is 16 amino acids long. The CDR3 reads CAISEGSGGPPDEQYF. The DNA for the CDR3 is TGTGCCATCAGTGAAGGTAGCGGGGGGCCCCCTGACGAGCAGTACTTC.

The chain joins TRBV6-6 to TRBJ1-2; D not certain. V dropped 4 bases and J dropped 8 bases, with 20 bases sitting between them. Germline loops: CDR1 MNHNY, CDR2 SVGAGI (reference sequence). CDR3 length: 15 amino acids. CDR3 DNA: TGTGCCAGCAGTTCCTCCCCCCCGGGAAGAAAAGGCTACACCTTC. Translating it yields CASSSSPPGRKGYTF.

This clone has just one count. The CDR3 nucleotides are TGTGCCAGCAGCCCAATAGACAGGGGGCTCTATGGCTACACCTTC. Its translation: CASSPIDRGLYGYTF. This sequence joins TRBV11-2 and TRBJ1-2; 10 bases align to TRBD1. The CDR3 extends over 15 amino acids. Trimming cost V 5 bases and J 4 bases; bases outside gene matches: 7. In germline, CDR1 is SGHAT, CDR2 FQNNGV.

This rearrangement joins TRBV1 to TRBJ2-1; TRBD1 was called by the table and not checked on the DNA. TRBV1 is a known pseudogene. The CDR3 contains 16 residues. The CDR3, as DNA: TGCACCAGCAGCCTAATTCCGGGACACACATACAATGAGCAGTTCTTC. It yields the protein CTSSLIPGHTYNEQFF.

The chain recombines TRBV4-1 with TRBJ2-1, with D maybe TRBD1 (6 bases). V shed 4 bases and J shed 0 bases, with 25 bases lying between them. The CDR3 extends over 20 amino acids. The germline V gene has CDR1 MGHRA and CDR2 YSYEKL. CDR3 DNA sequence: TGCGCCAGCAGCCGAACCCTAACAGGGCGCGGCCGTAGCTCCTACAATGAGCAGTTCTTC. The encoded protein is CASSRTLTGRGRSSYNEQFF.

The V gene is TRBV6-5, the J gene TRBJ2-7; tentative D call: TRBD1 (5 bases). CDR3 length: 14 amino acids. Germline V gene data show CDR1 as MNHEY and CDR2 as SVGAGI. V lost 5 bases, J lost 4 bases, and 15 bases lay in between. The CDR3 sequence: CASSPTGPKYEQYF. DNA of the CDR3: TGTGCCAGCAGTCCCACAGGACCCAAGTACGAGCAGTACTTC.

The chain recombines TRBV27 with TRBJ2-1, with 15 positions matching TRBD2. With V trimmed by 10 bases and J by 8 bases, 9 bases remained unmatched. Germline V gene data show CDR1 as MNHEY and CDR2 as SMNVEV (reference sequence). The CDR3 is 15 residues long. The CDR3 region has the DNA TGTGCCACCGAGGGACTAGCGGGGGGCGCCGATGAGCAGTTCTTC. Amino acids: CATEGLAGGADEQFF.

The chain uses TRBV19 and TRBJ2-5; D remains unclear. The CDR3 has 13 amino acids. V lost 3 bases and J lost 6, with 11 bases in between. Germline CDR1 and CDR2: LNHDA and SQIVND (reference sequence). This CDR3 reads CASSIFGQKTQYF. Here the CDR3 DNA reads TGTGCCAGTAGTATTTTTGGCCAGAAGACCCAGTACTTC.

Comments on this clone: The junction departs from the called germline gene at one end, perhaps through a read error. CDR3 nucleotides: TGCTCGGGGGGGGGCGGAAGGCAAGAGACCCAGTACTTC. Residues: CSGGGGRQETQYF. The chain uses TRBV7-8 and TRBJ2-5, with TRBD2 identical over 8 bases. The CDR3 consists of 13 residues. CDR1 is SGHVS, CDR2 FQNEAQ, per germline.

A single count supports this clone. The rearrangement uses TRBV30 and TRBJ2-7, with 7 positions matching TRBD2. Per the germline V gene, CDR1 is GTSNPN and CDR2 is SVGIG (reference sequence). V was pared by 5 bases and J by 0 bases, with 7 bases of the junction left unmatched. The CDR3 sequence is 14 residues long. This CDR3 reads CAWGPGGSSYEQYF. The CDR3 DNA reads as TGTGCCTGGGGCCCGGGGGGAAGCTCCTACGAGCAGTACTTC. The whole variable domain, filled in from reference TRBV30 and TRBJ2-7, reads SQTIHQWPATLVQPVGSPLSLECTVEGTSNPNLYWYRQAAGRGLQLLFYSVGIGQISSEVPQNLSASRPQDRQFILSSKKLLLSDSGFYLCAWGPGGSSYEQYFGPGTRLTVT.

The chain carries TRBV19 and TRBJ1-5, with 8 positions matching TRBD1. J was trimmed by 5 bases and V by 7 bases; bases with no gene match: 4. This CDR3 contains 13 residues. Germline V gene lookup returns CDR1 LNHDA and CDR2 SQIVND (reference sequence). The CDR3 region is CASNPTGDQPQHF. In DNA, the CDR3 is TGTGCCAGTAACCCGACAGGGGATCAGCCCCAGCATTTT. The full variable domain, rest sourced from reference TRBV19 and TRBJ1-5, is DGGITQSPKYLFRKEGQNVTLSCEQNLNHDAMYWYRQDPGQGLRLIYYSQIVNDFQKGDIAEGYSVSREKKESFPLTVTSAQKNPTAFYLCASNPTGDQPQHFGDGTRLSIL.

The J gene is TRBJ1-5, the V gene TRBV6-5; D may be TRBD1 (6 bases). CDR3 length: 14 residues. Germline-derived CDR1 and CDR2 are MNHEY and SVGAGI. V lost 6 bases and J lost 5, with 14 bases in between. The CDR3 loop is CASSLQGSHQPQHF. CDR3 bases: TGTGCCAGCAGCCTACAGGGCTCGCATCAGCCCCAGCATTTT.

The chain combines TRBV7-9 with TRBJ1-1, with D possibly TRBD1 on 6 matching bases. The germline V gene has CDR1 SEHNR and CDR2 FQNEAQ (reference sequence). Trimming left V 5 bases short and J 0 bases short, with 10 bases between. The CDR3 length is 14 residues. DNA of the CDR3: TGTGCCAGCAGCCAAGGGGGAATGAACACTGAAGCTTTCTTT. Protein sequence: CASSQGGMNTEAFF. Full variable domain (rest looked up from reference TRBV7-9 and TRBJ1-1): DTGVSQNPRHKITKRGQNVTFRCDPISEHNRLYWYRQTLGQGPEFLTYFQNEAQLEKSRLLSDRFSAERPKGSFSTLEIQRTEQGDSAMYLCASSQGGMNTEAFFGQGTRLTVV.

The chain employs TRBV4-1 and TRBJ1-2; TRBD1 agrees at 9 bases. Germline V gives CDR1 MGHRA, CDR2 YSYEKL. The CDR3 is 13 amino acids. The J segment lost 7 bases and the V segment lost 6 bases, leaving 6 bases of the junction unmatched. The CDR3 spells CASRSTGGSGYTF. CDR3 nucleotides: TGCGCCAGCAGATCCACAGGGGGCAGTGGCTACACCTTC.

The chain links TRBV19 to TRBJ1-2; D unresolved. V lost 7 bases and J 1 base, leaving 19 bases between the germline ends. This CDR3 has 16 amino acids. Per germline, CDR1 LNHDA and CDR2 SQIVND (reference sequence). Here the CDR3 reads CASTSTYKDNNYGYTF. CDR3 nucleotide sequence: TGTGCCAGTACCTCGACCTATAAAGACAATAACTATGGCTACACCTTC.

In its sample, this clone was seen once. V gene TRBV2 combines with J gene TRBJ1-1; 8 bases match TRBD1. Germline values: CDR1 SNHLY, CDR2 FYNNEI. V shed 5 bases, J shed 1 base, and the junction held 3 bases outside the gene matches. The CDR3 covers 14 residues. CDR3 amino acids: CASSKDRENTEAFF. The DNA of the CDR3 is TGTGCCAGCAGTAAGGACAGGGAGAACACTGAAGCTTTCTTT.